The next 10 T cell receptor beta chains were all read from a single sample in a study of regulatory T cells in long-lasting Graves disease. Time point meaning: newly diagnosed GD, antithyroid drugs for less than 3 months. PBMC RNA served as the TCR library source. The authors built TCR beta libraries using iRepertoire HTBI primers and Arm-PCR of CDR3 regions. TCRdb reprocessed the multiplex PCR reads via MiXCR and lists one record per CDR3 protein. The sample lists a few hundred thousand distinct CDR3 sequences, around an eighth occurring once. The same data also went into a second study, on T cells in Graves' hyperthyroidism and ophthalmopathy.

Specimen: peripheral blood mononuclear cells (PBMCs), collected at new diagnosis, from a patient treated with antithyroid drugs. These receptors originate from a man between 25 and 39 years old with Graves disease.

There are many counts of this clonotype. The genes are TRBV2 and TRBJ1-2; D is ambiguous. Germline-derived CDR1 and CDR2 are SNHLY and FYNNEI. The CDR3 extends over 11 amino acids. Trimming pared 6 bases from V and 7 bases from J, leaving 9 bases between. The CDR3 sequence: CASRATGGYTF. Here the CDR3 DNA reads TGTGCCAGCAGGGCCACCGGTGGCTACACCTTC.

This clonotype was seen more than once but under ten times. The genes are TRBV6-1 and TRBJ2-5; perhaps D is TRBD1 or TRBD2 (6 bases each). The CDR3 length is 14 residues. V lost 7 bases to trimming and J lost 2 bases, with 14 bases between them. Germline assignment: CDR1 MNHNS and CDR2 SASEGT. CDR3: CASTEGGRQETQYF. DNA of the CDR3: TGTGCCAGCACCGAGGGGGGCAGACAAGAGACCCAGTACTTC.

The rearrangement uses TRBV7-2 and TRBJ1-2, with no clear D. The CDR3 has 20 amino acids. V lost 5 bases to trimming and J lost 4 bases, with 32 bases between them. Germline CDR1 SGHTA, CDR2 FQGNSA. The CDR3 bases are TGTGCCAGCAGCCAGATAGCTTATCTGGACGGCCGCTTTTTCCCCTATGGCTACACCTTC. Its translation: CASSQIAYLDGRFFPYGYTF. The variable domain in full, completed from reference TRBV7-2 and TRBJ1-2, reads GAGVSQSPSNKVTEKGKDVELRCDPISGHTALYWYRQSLGQGLEFLIYFQGNSAPDKSGLPSDRFSAERTGGSVSTLTIQRTQQEDSAVYLCASSQIAYLDGRFFPYGYTFGSGTRLTVV.

This clonotype was seen repeatedly, ten times or more. The J gene is TRBJ2-1, the V gene TRBV12-3 or TRBV12-4, with D perhaps matching TRBD1 (6 bases). The ends were cut back, 5 bases at V and 8 bases at J, with 19 bases in the middle. CDR3 length equals 15 residues. Here the CDR3 DNA reads TGTGCCAGCAGTCTCTACGGGACATTAAGCGATGAGCAGTTCTTC. This translates into CASSLYGTLSDEQFF.

CDR3 nucleotides: TGTGCCAGTGTCGGACAGGGAGAGACCCAGTACTTC. The encoded protein is CASVGQGETQYF. The chain couples TRBV19 to TRBJ2-5; 8 bases line up with TRBD1. Germline V CDR1 and CDR2: LNHDA, SQIVND (reference sequence). CDR3 length: 12 residues. Trimming removed 8 bases from V and 4 bases from J; junction bases left unmatched: 3. Variable domain in full (rest from reference TRBV19 and TRBJ2-5): DGGITQSPKYLFRKEGQNVTLSCEQNLNHDAMYWYRQDPGQGLRLIYYSQIVNDFQKGDIAEGYSVSREKKESFPLTVTSAQKNPTAFYLCASVGQGETQYFGPGTRLLVL.

This sequence joins TRBV28 and TRBJ1-1, with D possibly being TRBD1 (5 bases). V lost 8 bases and J 6 bases, leaving 16 bases between the germline ends. Germline V gives CDR1 MDHEN, CDR2 SYDVKM. The CDR3 extends over 13 amino acids. The chain's CDR3 is CASRTGVVAEAFF. The CDR3 DNA reads as TGTGCCAGCCGGACGGGGGTAGTAGCTGAAGCTTTCTTT.

Ten or more counts support this clonotype. V is TRBV18 and J is TRBJ2-7, with a weak D call TRBD1 (5 bases). V gave up 3 bases and J gave up 7 bases, with 10 bases separating them. CDR3 length: 12 amino acids. The germline V gene has CDR1 KGHSH and CDR2 LQKENI. CDR3 amino acids: CASSPQGREQYF. CDR3 sequence (DNA): TGTGCCAGCTCACCCCAGGGTCGGGAGCAGTACTTC.

In this sample, this clonotype turned up many times. The J gene is TRBJ1-2, the V gene TRBV27; no firm D call. This CDR3 region has 13 residues. From germline, CDR1 is MNHEY and CDR2 SMNVEV (reference sequence). V shed 2 bases and J shed 8 bases, with 12 bases lying between them. The CDR3 loop reads CASSLRRVGGYTF. Here the CDR3 DNA reads TGTGCCAGCAGTTTAAGGCGAGTGGGGGGCTACACCTTC.

Worth noting for this clonotype: It is likely a read error: a sequence one base away is far more abundant. This rearrangement joins TRBV7-8 to TRBJ2-1, with D possibly being TRBD1 or TRBD2 (5 bases each). The end of the DNA fits TRBJ2-3 better, so the J call may be wrong. The germline gives CDR1 SGHVS, CDR2 FQNEAQ. The CDR3 runs 16 residues. The CDR3 nucleotides read TGTGCCGGCAGCCCTAACGAACTAGGGACGCGGGATACGCAGTATTTT. This encodes CAGSPNELGTRDTQYF.

This clonotype has only a few counts. The gene calls are TRBV12-3 or TRBV12-4 and TRBJ2-1; 8 bases agree with TRBD2. The CDR3 has 14 residues. Losses at the gene ends were 2 bases for V and 9 bases for J; bases not matched to a gene: 6. The DNA of the CDR3 is TGTGCCAGCAGTTTAACGGGAGGGCCCGGTGAGCAGTTCTTC. Its translation is CASSLTGGPGEQFF.